Shown below are 21 T cell receptor beta chains from a single sample sequenced in a study of CD8+ T cells in alopecia areata. The authors extracted RNA and reverse transcribed it into cDNA as the sequencing template. Assay: immunoSEQ multiplex PCR; the TCRdb copy retains only in-frame clones and omits some. The data contain roughly 140,000 clones, about two thirds of them singletons. Specimen: CD8+ T cells sorted from blood. These receptors came from a human donor in good health.

The rearrangement links TRBV30 to TRBJ2-7; 8 nucleotides align to TRBD2. The CDR3 runs to 16 residues. Trimming took 2 bases from V and 3 from J; bases not matched to a gene: 12. CDR1 and CDR2 (germline): GTSNPN, SVGIG (reference sequence). The CDR3 protein is CAWSPGISGTLYEQYF. The CDR3 DNA reads TGTGCCTGGAGTCCAGGAATTAGCGGGACCCTCTACGAGCAGTACTTC.

J is TRBJ2-7 and V is TRBV6-5; D may be TRBD2 (6 bases). CDR1 is MNHEY, CDR2 SVGAGI, per germline. The V gene lost 6 bases and the J gene lost 3 bases, with 6 bases spanning the gap. This CDR3 spans 11 amino acids. The CDR3 loop reads CASRAGYEQYF. The CDR3, as DNA: TGTGCCAGCAGAGCGGGCTACGAGCAGTACTTC.

The rearrangement joins TRBV20-1 to TRBJ1-2, with D unclear. The CDR3 is 9 amino acids. Trimming stripped 7 bases from V and 6 bases from J, with 6 bases between. Germline V gene lookup returns CDR1 DFQATT and CDR2 SNEGSKA (reference sequence). CDR3 nucleotide sequence: TGCAGTGGATTTGATGGCTACACCTTC. Translation: CSGFDGYTF.

J is TRBJ2-1 and V is TRBV6-1; tentative D call: TRBD2 (6 bases). This CDR3 is built from 14 residues. V was clipped by 5 bases and J by 1 base, with 9 bases between them. Germline values: CDR1 MNHNS, CDR2 SASEGT. The chain's CDR3 is CASSPGTSYNEQFF. In nucleotides, the CDR3 is TGTGCCAGCAGTCCCGGGACTTCCTACAATGAGCAGTTCTTC.

This clone was seen a single time. This chain joins TRBV27 and TRBJ2-7; 7 positions agree with TRBD1. This CDR3 contains 12 residues. V lost 5 bases, J lost 7 bases, and 5 bases stayed unmatched. Germline CDR1 MNHEY, CDR2 SMNVEV (reference sequence). CDR3 bases: TGTGCCAGCAGTATGGGACAGACAGAGCAGTACTTC. Translation gives CASSMGQTEQYF.

This clone appeared a few times. The chain employs TRBV29-1 and TRBJ2-5; D unclear. Germline V gives CDR1 SQVTM, CDR2 ANQGSEA. CDR3 size: 11 residues. With 8 bases removed from V and 4 bases from J, the gap between germline ends came to 11 bases. For the CDR3, the DNA is TGCAGCCCACTCTTGGGAGAGACCCAGTACTTC. Translation: CSPLLGETQYF. Full variable domain (outside the CDR3, taken from reference TRBV29-1 and TRBJ2-5): SAVISQKPSRDICQRGTSLTIQCQVDSQVTMMFWYRQQPGQSLTLIATANQGSEATYESGFVIDKFPISRPNLTFSTLTVSNMSPEDSSIYLCSPLLGETQYFGPGTRLLVL.

This chain joins TRBV19 and TRBJ2-1; D is unresolved. V was trimmed by 3 bases and J by 5 bases, leaving 8 bases between them. This CDR3 region has 13 residues. The germline CDR1 and CDR2 sequences are LNHDA and SQIVND (reference sequence). CDR3 amino acids: CASSIGFNNEQFF. In DNA, the CDR3 is TGTGCCAGTAGTATTGGTTTTAACAATGAGCAGTTCTTC.

This clone came up once. V is TRBV5-1 and J is TRBJ2-4, with 11 bases lining up with TRBD1. The germline V gene has CDR1 SGHRS and CDR2 YFSETQ. The ends lost 4 bases at V and 8 bases at J; junction bases unmatched: 5. CDR3 length equals 14 residues. CDR3 DNA: TGCGCCAGCAGCACGGGACAGGGGGTGGACATTCAGTACTTC. Protein product: CASSTGQGVDIQYF.

V and J are TRBV25-1 and TRBJ1-5; D is undetermined. Trimming shortened V by 3 bases and J by 8 bases, and 8 bases separated the two germline ends. Germline values: CDR1 MGHDK, CDR2 SYGVNS. CDR3 size: 12 residues. The CDR3 sequence is CASSDTMEPQHF. CDR3 nucleotide sequence: TGTGCCAGCAGTGATACAATGGAGCCCCAGCATTTT. The variable domain in full, with the rest retrieved from reference TRBV25-1 and TRBJ1-5, is EADIYQTPRYLVIGTGKKITLECSQTMGHDKMYWYQQDPGMELHLIHYSYGVNSTEKGDLSSESTVSRIRTEHFPLTLESARPSHTSQYLCASSDTMEPQHFGDGTRLSIL.

Worth noting for this clone: The DNA is omitted, as the CDR3 cannot be located on it reliably, and the CDR3 follows TCRdb's listing. V and J are TRBV5-6 and TRBJ2-1; TRBD2, as called in the table, went unchecked against the DNA. CDR1 and CDR2 from the germline V gene are SGHDT and YYEEEE. The CDR3 is 13 amino acids in total, end residues counted. CDR3 sequence: CASSRRAGDEQFF.

In this sample, this clone turned up once. This chain uses TRBV29-1 with TRBJ1-2, with 9 bases fitting TRBD1. The CDR3 totals 11 residues. The germline V gene has CDR1 SQVTM and CDR2 ANQGSEA. After removal of 8 bases from V and 6 bases from J, the junction contained 4 bases not matched to a gene. CDR3 nucleotide sequence: TGCAGCAACCGGGACAGGGATGGCTACACCTTC. It codes for CSNRDRDGYTF. The full variable domain, with the rest looked up from reference TRBV29-1 and TRBJ1-2, is SAVISQKPSRDICQRGTSLTIQCQVDSQVTMMFWYRQQPGQSLTLIATANQGSEATYESGFVIDKFPISRPNLTFSTLTVSNMSPEDSSIYLCSNRDRDGYTFGSGTRLTVV.

In this sample, this clone turned up once. Other DNA sequences in this sample translate to the same CDR3. V is TRBV5-1 and J is TRBJ2-2; D ambiguous. This CDR3 has 14 amino acids. Between the trimmed V and J ends, which lost 2 bases and 1 base, there was a span of 6 bases. CDR1 SGHRS and CDR2 YFSETQ come from the germline V gene. CDR3 in amino acids: CASSFLGNTGELFF. In DNA, the CDR3 is TGCGCCAGCAGCTTCTTAGGGAACACCGGGGAGCTGTTTTTT.

The chain is built from TRBV27 and TRBJ1-2; D might be TRBD1 (6 bases). Germline V gene sequence: CDR1 MNHEY, CDR2 SMNVEV (reference sequence). Trimming left V 6 bases short and J 6 bases short, with 14 bases between. This CDR3 region has 13 residues. CDR3 DNA sequence: TGTGCCAGCAGAACCGGGACAATCCATGGCTACACCTTC. Encoded protein: CASRTGTIHGYTF.

This clone has just a few counts. The chain couples TRBV27 to TRBJ2-3; D is possibly TRBD1 or TRBD2 (5 bases each). The CDR3 is 14 amino acids. Trimming stripped 8 bases from V and 3 bases from J, with 15 bases between. Germline CDR1 reads MNHEY; CDR2 reads SMNVEV (reference sequence). DNA for the CDR3: TGTGCCAGCGCCGGGGCCCGCGGAACAGATACGCAGTATTTT. It specifies CASAGARGTDTQYF.

The J gene is TRBJ2-3, the V gene TRBV29-1; the D gene is possibly TRBD2 (7 bases). V gave up 4 bases and J gave up 2 bases, with 13 bases separating them. The CDR3 length is 14 residues. Per the germline V gene, CDR1 is SQVTM and CDR2 is ANQGSEA. The CDR3 sequence: CSVAGGDYTDTQYF. The CDR3, as DNA: TGCAGCGTTGCGGGGGGCGACTACACAGATACGCAGTATTTT.

J is TRBJ1-5 and V is TRBV28, with 7 bases matching TRBD1. The length of the CDR3 is 17 residues. J was trimmed by 4 bases and V by 3 bases; bases with no gene match: 12. Germline CDR1 and CDR2: MDHEN and SYDVKM. The CDR3 DNA is TGTGCCAGCAGTTTCTCGAGACAGGGCGGTGGAAATCAGCCCCAGCATTTT. Translation gives CASSFSRQGGGNQPQHF.

The genes are TRBV30 and TRBJ1-5; possibly TRBD1 for D (6 bases). V was cut by 4 bases and J by 5 bases, with 15 bases left in between. The CDR3 extends over 14 amino acids. From germline, CDR1 is GTSNPN and CDR2 SVGIG (reference sequence). Here the CDR3 DNA reads TGTGCCTGGACGACAGGCCTTGGAGATCAGCCCCAGCATTTT. Translating gives CAWTTGLGDQPQHF. Full variable domain (rest looked up from reference TRBV30 and TRBJ1-5): SQTIHQWPATLVQPVGSPLSLECTVEGTSNPNLYWYRQAAGRGLQLLFYSVGIGQISSEVPQNLSASRPQDRQFILSSKKLLLSDSGFYLCAWTTGLGDQPQHFGDGTRLSIL.

The V call is TRBV5-6, the J call TRBJ2-3, with D uncertain. This CDR3 spans 12 amino acids. Trimming shortened V by 0 bases and J by 6 bases, and 5 bases separated the two germline ends. Germline V gives CDR1 SGHDT, CDR2 YYEEEE. The CDR3 loop reads CASSLAYDTQYF. CDR3 DNA sequence: TGTGCCAGCAGCTTGGCCTACGATACGCAGTATTTT. The full variable domain, completed using reference TRBV5-6 and TRBJ2-3, is DAGVTQSPTHLIKTRGQQVTLRCSPKSGHDTVSWYQQALGQGPQFIFQYYEEEERQRGNFPDRFSGHQFPNYSSELNVNALLLGDSALYLCASSLAYDTQYFGPGTRLTVL.

The chain recombines TRBV5-1 with TRBJ2-1, with D unresolved. Trimming took off 4 bases at V and 9 bases at J, with 8 bases between the two ends. The CDR3 has 11 amino acids. Germline CDR1 SGHRS, CDR2 YFSETQ. The CDR3 reads CASSLGAEQFF. The CDR3 DNA is TGCGCCAGCAGCCTCGGCGCTGAGCAGTTCTTC. The full variable domain, in which reference TRBV5-1 and TRBJ2-1 provide the parts outside the CDR3, is KAGVTQTPRYLIKTRGQQVTLSCSPISGHRSVSWYQQTPGQGLQFLFEYFSETQRNKGNFPGRFSGRQFSNSRSEMNVSTLELGDSALYLCASSLGAEQFFGPGTRLTVL.

This clone was observed a handful of times. The rearrangement uses TRBV29-1 and TRBJ2-7; TRBD1 might be the D (6 bases). The length of the CDR3 is 11 residues. Per germline, CDR1 SQVTM and CDR2 ANQGSEA. V was trimmed by 6 bases and J by 3 bases, leaving 9 bases between them. CDR3 loop: CSVKQGYEQYF. The CDR3 nucleotides read TGCAGCGTGAAACAGGGCTACGAGCAGTACTTC.

The V and J genes are TRBV29-1 and TRBJ2-7; D gene ambiguous. V dropped 3 bases and J dropped 2 bases, with 11 bases sitting between them. This CDR3 comprises 13 residues. Germline CDR1 and CDR2: SQVTM and ANQGSEA. CDR3 loop: CSVEGGEPYEQYF. The CDR3 DNA follows: TGCAGCGTTGAGGGTGGGGAACCCTACGAGCAGTACTTC.